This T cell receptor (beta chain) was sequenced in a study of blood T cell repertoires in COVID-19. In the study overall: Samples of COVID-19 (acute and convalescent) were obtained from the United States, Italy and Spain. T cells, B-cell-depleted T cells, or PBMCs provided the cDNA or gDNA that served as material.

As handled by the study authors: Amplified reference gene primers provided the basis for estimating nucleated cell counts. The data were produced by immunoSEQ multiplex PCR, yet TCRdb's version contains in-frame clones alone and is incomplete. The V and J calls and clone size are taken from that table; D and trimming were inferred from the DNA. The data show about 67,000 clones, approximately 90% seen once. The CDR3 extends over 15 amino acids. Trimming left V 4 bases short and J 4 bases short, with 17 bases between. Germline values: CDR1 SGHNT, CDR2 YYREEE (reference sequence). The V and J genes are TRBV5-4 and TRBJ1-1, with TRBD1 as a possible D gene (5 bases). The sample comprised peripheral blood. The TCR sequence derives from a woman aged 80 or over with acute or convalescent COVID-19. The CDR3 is CASSRSQTVSTEAFF. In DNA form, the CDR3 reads TGTGCCAGCAGCCGCTCCCAGACAGTCTCCACTGAAGCTTTCTTT.